Sequencing of this TCR beta chain was carried out in a study of identifying expanded T cells in peripheral blood. Regarding the study as a whole: Variance in clone template counts between two-week samples significantly increased with total template count across all healthy donors. Technical replicates showed approximately 1.2 changed clones; two weeks about 16.4; four weeks 19.

During the collection period, no donor immune events like infections were recorded. Trimming took off 5 bases at V and 0 bases at J, with 11 bases between the two ends. From germline, CDR1 is MNHNS and CDR2 SASEGT. The CDR3 has 15 residues. TCRdb's copy holds only in-frame clones and misses some; the assay was immunoSEQ multiplex PCR. The sample includes nearly 60,000 clones, approximately 89% of them seen just once. Worth noting for this clone: Its target is unknown.

What was sequenced was blood. The gene calls are TRBV6-1 and TRBJ1-3, with a weak D call TRBD1 (5 bases). This sequence originates from a person aged 18 to 70 in good health. The CDR3 reads CASSTGLTSGNTIYF. The CDR3 nucleotides are TGTGCCAGCAGTACGGGACTCACCTCTGGAAACACCATATATTTT.